This TCR beta chain was sequenced during a study of OX40 agonist ivuxolimab in advanced cancers. Between the trimmed V and J ends, which lost 5 bases and 8 bases, there was a span of 18 bases. The CDR3 is 15 residues long. Per germline, CDR1 MNHEY and CDR2 SMNVEV (reference sequence). Clones were read by immunoSEQ multiplex PCR, and TCRdb kept only the in-frame ones, dropping some. The table lists fewer than 55,000 clones, over 75% of them singletons. Sequences were derived from CD4+ or CD8+ T cells sorted from blood, sampled in a trial of the OX40 agonist ivuxolimab. The chain employs TRBV27 and TRBJ1-4, with D possibly TRBD1 on 5 matching bases. The sequence was collected from an adult with an advanced solid tumor such as melanoma, head and neck, liver or kidney cancer. The CDR3 DNA reads as TGTGCCAGCAGTCCCCGCTGGCAGGGAGACGAAAAACTGTTTTTT. Translation gives CASSPRWQGDEKLFF. Using reference TRBV27 and TRBJ1-4 for the parts outside the CDR3, the full variable domain is EAQVTQNPRYLITVTGKKLTVTCSQNMNHEYMSWYRQDPGLGLRQIYYSMNVEVTDKGDVPEGYKVSRKEKRNFPLILESPSPNQTSLYFCASSPRWQGDEKLFFGSGTQLSVL.